Listed below are T cell receptor beta chains from one sample, sequenced in a study of T cell repertoires in cytomegalovirus infection. Each CDR3 protein is one row after TCRdb ran MiXCR on the reads. Of more than 110,000 distinct CDR3 sequences listed, more than 30% were seen once; the top ten hold roughly half. These receptors' antigens are unknown. Sequencing was performed on CD8+ T cells from cultured PBMCs, taken from culture after CMV antigen stimulation. The receptor source for this set is a human donor in good health (CMV status not recorded). Some clones in this sample may be carry-over from other donors' samples. The CDR3 runs from the conserved cysteine through the conserved F or W. Fields, in order: CDR3 length, V gene, D gene, J gene, clone size, CDR3 protein, CDR3 DNA. D genes are given only for firm matches. The size entry is marked missing in some rows and otherwise reads once, few, many or a size class.

cdr3_length: 13
v_call: TRBV7-9
d_call: -
j_call: TRBJ1-5
clone_size: few
cdr3_aa: CASSFQGLEPQHF
cdr3_nt: TGTGCCAGCAGCTTCCAGGGGTTGGAGCCCCAGCATTTT

cdr3_length: 14
v_call: TRBV29-1
d_call: -
j_call: TRBJ2-5
clone_size: -
cdr3_aa: CSVEDWSAQETQYF
cdr3_nt: TGCAGCGTTGAAGATTGGTCAGCCCAAGAGACCCAGTACTTC

cdr3_length: 14
v_call: TRBV20-1
d_call: TRBD2
j_call: TRBJ2-1
clone_size: -
cdr3_aa: CSAHGGGGYNEQFF
cdr3_nt: TGCAGTGCACACGGGGGGGGAGGGTACAATGAGCAGTTCTTC

cdr3_length: 15
v_call: TRBV3-1
d_call: TRBD2
j_call: TRBJ2-7
clone_size: few
cdr3_aa: CASSQGAGGSYEQYF
cdr3_nt: TGTGCCAGCAGCCAGGGAGCGGGGGGTTCCTACGAGCAGTACTTC

cdr3_length: 16
v_call: TRBV6-5
d_call: TRBD1
j_call: TRBJ2-3
clone_size: -
cdr3_aa: CASSPGQFKTTDTQYF
cdr3_nt: TGTGCCAGCAGCCCGGGACAGTTCAAAACTACAGATACGCAGTATTTT

cdr3_length: 14
v_call: TRBV2
d_call: -
j_call: TRBJ2-5
clone_size: many
cdr3_aa: CASSHSTEKETQYF
cdr3_nt: TGTGCCAGCAGTCATTCGACAGAGAAAGAGACCCAGTACTTC

cdr3_length: 15
v_call: TRBV11-2
d_call: -
j_call: TRBJ1-5
clone_size: -
cdr3_aa: CASSLVWGTNQPQHF
cdr3_nt: TGTGCCAGCAGCTTAGTTTGGGGTACAAATCAGCCCCAGCATTTT

cdr3_length: 14
v_call: TRBV4-2
d_call: TRBD2
j_call: TRBJ2-7
clone_size: -
cdr3_aa: CASSQTGLGAEQYF
cdr3_nt: TGTGCCAGCAGCCAGACGGGACTAGGAGCCGAGCAGTACTTC

cdr3_length: 14
v_call: TRBV9
d_call: -
j_call: TRBJ2-3
clone_size: few
cdr3_aa: CASSVSAYTDTQYF
cdr3_nt: TGTGCCAGCAGCGTGAGCGCCTACACAGATACGCAGTATTTT

cdr3_length: 15
v_call: TRBV7-6
d_call: -
j_call: TRBJ1-1
clone_size: -
cdr3_aa: CASSVHGGPNTEAFF
cdr3_nt: TGTGCCAGCAGCGTTCACGGGGGTCCGAACACTGAAGCTTTCTTT

cdr3_length: 15
v_call: TRBV7-9
d_call: TRBD1
j_call: TRBJ2-7
clone_size: many
cdr3_aa: CASRPGTGGSDEQYF
cdr3_nt: TGTGCCAGCAGGCCCGGGACAGGGGGTTCGGACGAGCAGTACTTC

cdr3_length: 14
v_call: TRBV7-9
d_call: -
j_call: TRBJ1-1
clone_size: few
cdr3_aa: CASSYPEMNTEAFF
cdr3_nt: TGTGCCAGCAGCTATCCCGAGATGAACACTGAAGCTTTCTTT

cdr3_length: 17
v_call: TRBV7-7
d_call: TRBD2
j_call: TRBJ2-5
clone_size: few
cdr3_aa: CASSLAVSTSGEETQYF
cdr3_nt: TGTGCCAGCAGCTTAGCGGTGTCCACTAGCGGGGAAGAGACCCAGTACTTC

cdr3_length: 15
v_call: TRBV7-8
d_call: -
j_call: TRBJ2-2
clone_size: -
cdr3_aa: CASRIGGVPTGELFF
cdr3_nt: TGTGCCAGCAGAATAGGGGGGGTTCCGACCGGGGAGCTGTTTTTT

cdr3_length: 14
v_call: TRBV5-4
d_call: -
j_call: TRBJ2-5
clone_size: few
cdr3_aa: CASSLVDSQETQYF
cdr3_nt: TGTGCCAGCAGCTTAGTCGACAGCCAAGAGACCCAGTACTTC

cdr3_length: 17
v_call: TRBV27
d_call: -
j_call: TRBJ1-5
clone_size: many
cdr3_aa: CASSLVPGPNSNQPQHF
cdr3_nt: TGTGCCAGCAGTTTGGTGCCAGGTCCCAATAGCAATCAGCCCCAGCATTTT

cdr3_length: 13
v_call: TRBV7-6
d_call: -
j_call: TRBJ2-3
clone_size: -
cdr3_aa: CASSLGGLNTQYF
cdr3_nt: TGTGCCAGCAGCTTAGGGGGGTTGAATACGCAGTATTTT

cdr3_length: 15
v_call: TRBV15
d_call: TRBD1
j_call: TRBJ1-5
clone_size: -
cdr3_aa: CATSRDWTGDQPQHF
cdr3_nt: TGTGCCACCAGCAGAGATTGGACAGGGGATCAGCCCCAGCATTTT

cdr3_length: 13
v_call: TRBV7-9
d_call: -
j_call: TRBJ2-7
clone_size: few
cdr3_aa: CASSRSPWNEQYF
cdr3_nt: TGTGCCAGCAGCCGATCCCCTTGGAACGAGCAGTACTTC

cdr3_length: 19
v_call: TRBV6-5
d_call: TRBD1
j_call: TRBJ2-3
clone_size: few
cdr3_aa: CASSVIPVWDRGGTDTQYF
cdr3_nt: TGTGCCAGCAGTGTTATCCCAGTATGGGACAGGGGGGGAACAGATACGCAGTATTTT

cdr3_length: 16
v_call: TRBV12-3/TRBV12-4
d_call: -
j_call: TRBJ2-2
clone_size: -
cdr3_aa: CASSPGDFLNTGELFF
cdr3_nt: TGTGCCAGCAGTCCGGGGGACTTTTTGAACACCGGGGAGCTGTTTTTT

cdr3_length: 13
v_call: TRBV27
d_call: TRBD2
j_call: TRBJ2-1
clone_size: many
cdr3_aa: CASAGTSDNEQFF
cdr3_nt: TGTGCCAGCGCGGGGACTAGCGACAATGAGCAGTTCTTC

cdr3_length: 16
v_call: TRBV12-3/TRBV12-4
d_call: TRBD1
j_call: TRBJ1-2
clone_size: many
cdr3_aa: CASSLPGQGFAYGYTF
cdr3_nt: TGTGCCAGCAGCCTGCCCGGACAGGGCTTTGCGTATGGCTACACCTTC

cdr3_length: 14
v_call: TRBV6-6
d_call: -
j_call: TRBJ2-7
clone_size: few
cdr3_aa: CASSEGLKFYEQYF
cdr3_nt: TGTGCCAGCAGTGAGGGACTGAAATTCTACGAGCAGTACTTC

cdr3_length: 14
v_call: TRBV5-6
d_call: -
j_call: TRBJ2-7
clone_size: -
cdr3_aa: CASSPGFSSYEQYF
cdr3_nt: TGTGCCAGCAGCCCCGGTTTCAGCTCCTACGAGCAGTACTTC

cdr3_length: 12
v_call: TRBV12-3/TRBV12-4
d_call: -
j_call: TRBJ2-1
clone_size: -
cdr3_aa: CASSLYDNEQFF
cdr3_nt: TGTGCCAGCAGTTTGTATGACAATGAGCAGTTCTTC

cdr3_length: 14
v_call: TRBV7-3
d_call: -
j_call: TRBJ1-1
clone_size: few
cdr3_aa: CASSLTSTNTEAFF
cdr3_nt: TGTGCCAGCAGCTTAACTAGTACAAACACTGAAGCTTTCTTT

cdr3_length: 13
v_call: TRBV7-9
d_call: -
j_call: TRBJ1-2
clone_size: many
cdr3_aa: CASSLVGVKGYTF
cdr3_nt: TGTGCCAGCAGCTTAGTAGGGGTTAAAGGCTACACCTTC

cdr3_length: 16
v_call: TRBV20-1
d_call: TRBD2
j_call: TRBJ2-2
clone_size: -
cdr3_aa: CSARETSGANTGELFF
cdr3_nt: TGCAGTGCTAGGGAGACTAGCGGGGCTAACACCGGGGAGCTGTTTTTT

cdr3_length: 17
v_call: TRBV4-1
d_call: TRBD1
j_call: TRBJ2-1
clone_size: few
cdr3_aa: CASSQSGGTGSYNEQFF
cdr3_nt: TGCGCCAGCAGCCAGAGTGGCGGGACAGGGTCCTACAATGAGCAGTTCTTC

cdr3_length: 17
v_call: TRBV24-1
d_call: -
j_call: TRBJ2-1
clone_size: -
cdr3_aa: CATSDLRLGANYNEQFF
cdr3_nt: TGTGCCACCAGTGATTTAAGGTTGGGGGCCAACTACAATGAGCAGTTCTTC

cdr3_length: 15
v_call: TRBV19
d_call: -
j_call: TRBJ1-5
clone_size: -
cdr3_aa: CASGRARYSNQPQLF
cdr3_nt: TGTGCCAGTGGCAGGGCAAGATATAGCAATCAGCCCCAGCTTTTT

cdr3_length: 15
v_call: TRBV28
d_call: TRBD1
j_call: TRBJ2-7
clone_size: -
cdr3_aa: CASSRRTGGRYEQYF
cdr3_nt: TGTGCCAGCAGCCGTAGGACAGGGGGTCGGTACGAGCAGTACTTC

cdr3_length: 18
v_call: TRBV6-5
d_call: -
j_call: TRBJ1-2
clone_size: -
cdr3_aa: CASSYSIGGPPPNYGYTF
cdr3_nt: TGTGCCAGCAGTTACTCGATTGGGGGTCCGCCCCCTAACTATGGCTACACCTTC

cdr3_length: 15
v_call: TRBV7-9
d_call: -
j_call: TRBJ2-3
clone_size: once
cdr3_aa: CASSFPGGSTDTQYF
cdr3_nt: TGTGCCAGCAGCTTCCCGGGTGGGAGCACAGATACGCAGTATTTT

cdr3_length: 15
v_call: TRBV7-8
d_call: TRBD2
j_call: TRBJ2-3
clone_size: many
cdr3_aa: CASSIGAGPGDTQYF
cdr3_nt: TGTGCCAGCAGCATTGGAGCGGGGCCGGGCGATACGCAGTATTTT

cdr3_length: 16
v_call: TRBV7-9
d_call: TRBD1
j_call: TRBJ1-1
clone_size: -
cdr3_aa: CASSPPGQGHFREAFF
cdr3_nt: TGTGCCAGCAGCCCACCGGGACAGGGGCATTTTAGGGAAGCTTTCTTT

cdr3_length: 15
v_call: TRBV3-1
d_call: -
j_call: TRBJ2-3
clone_size: many
cdr3_aa: CASSTGQSLTDTQYF
cdr3_nt: TGTGCCAGCAGCACCGGACAGAGCCTCACAGATACGCAGTATTTT

cdr3_length: 16
v_call: TRBV12-3/TRBV12-4
d_call: -
j_call: TRBJ2-2
clone_size: many
cdr3_aa: CASSLAAGSNTGELFF
cdr3_nt: TGTGCCAGCAGTTTAGCTGCGGGCTCGAACACCGGGGAGCTGTTTTTT

cdr3_length: 16
v_call: TRBV6-5
d_call: TRBD2
j_call: TRBJ2-1
clone_size: few
cdr3_aa: CASSPGLAGGNNEQFF
cdr3_nt: TGTGCCAGCAGCCCAGGGCTAGCGGGGGGGAACAATGAGCAGTTCTTC

cdr3_length: 18
v_call: TRBV6-5
d_call: -
j_call: TRBJ2-6
clone_size: few
cdr3_aa: CASSYQISDNSGANVLTF
cdr3_nt: TGTGCCAGCAGTTACCAAATATCTGACAACTCTGGGGCCAACGTCCTGACTTTC

cdr3_length: 16
v_call: TRBV28
d_call: TRBD1
j_call: TRBJ1-3
clone_size: few
cdr3_aa: CASSSQGPSSGNTIYF
cdr3_nt: TGTGCCAGCAGTTCACAGGGGCCTTCCTCTGGAAACACCATATATTTT

cdr3_length: 14
v_call: TRBV6-2/TRBV6-3
d_call: -
j_call: TRBJ1-1
clone_size: -
cdr3_aa: CASSYGQPNTEAFF
cdr3_nt: TGTGCCAGCAGTTACGGGCAGCCGAACACTGAAGCTTTCTTT

cdr3_length: 13
v_call: TRBV19
d_call: TRBD2
j_call: TRBJ2-7
clone_size: few
cdr3_aa: CASTARGGVEQYF
cdr3_nt: TGTGCCAGTACAGCGCGGGGGGGCGTCGAGCAGTACTTC

cdr3_length: 17
v_call: TRBV11-2
d_call: -
j_call: TRBJ2-1
clone_size: -
cdr3_aa: CASSLVSGPLKDNEQFF
cdr3_nt: TGTGCCAGCAGCTTAGTCAGCGGGCCCCTGAAAGACAATGAGCAGTTCTTC

cdr3_length: 15
v_call: TRBV12-3/TRBV12-4
d_call: -
j_call: TRBJ1-5
clone_size: few
cdr3_aa: CASSLGDGGNQPQHF
cdr3_nt: TGTGCCAGCAGTCTCGGGGATGGAGGCAATCAGCCCCAGCATTTT

cdr3_length: 15
v_call: TRBV7-8
d_call: -
j_call: TRBJ1-1
clone_size: many
cdr3_aa: CASSLVGGDGTEAFF
cdr3_nt: TGTGCCAGCAGCTTAGTAGGGGGGGATGGCACTGAAGCTTTCTTT

cdr3_length: 15
v_call: TRBV6-6
d_call: TRBD1
j_call: TRBJ1-2
clone_size: -
cdr3_aa: CASSDTGTGVYGYTF
cdr3_nt: TGTGCCAGCAGTGACACCGGGACAGGCGTCTATGGCTACACCTTC

cdr3_length: 15
v_call: TRBV5-1
d_call: -
j_call: TRBJ2-2
clone_size: -
cdr3_aa: CASSLEGLNTGELFF
cdr3_nt: TGCGCCAGCAGCTTGGAGGGGCTTAACACCGGGGAGCTGTTTTTT

cdr3_length: 15
v_call: TRBV7-9
d_call: TRBD1
j_call: TRBJ2-2
clone_size: many
cdr3_aa: CASSADRGNTGELFF
cdr3_nt: TGTGCCAGCAGCGCCGACAGGGGGAACACCGGGGAGCTGTTTTTT

cdr3_length: 12
v_call: TRBV6-1
d_call: TRBD1
j_call: TRBJ2-7
clone_size: medium-sized
cdr3_aa: CAGTGSSYEQYF
cdr3_nt: TGTGCCGGGACAGGGAGCTCCTACGAGCAGTACTTC

cdr3_length: 12
v_call: TRBV15
d_call: -
j_call: TRBJ1-1
clone_size: few
cdr3_aa: CATSRAGTEAFF
cdr3_nt: TGTGCCACCAGCAGAGCAGGAACTGAAGCTTTCTTT